The 17 T cell receptor beta chains below were found in one sample sequenced in a study of CD8+ T cells in alopecia areata. Sequencing used cDNA as its template, made by extracting RNA and reverse transcribing it. This table comes from immunoSEQ multiplex PCR, and its TCRdb copy is limited to in-frame clones, with some not included. The specimen has roughly 110,000 clones, none found just once. Source material: lesional skin. These TCRs come from a C3H/HeJ mouse with alopecia areata. The strain's MHC haplotype is H2-k.

This clone appeared a few times. Mouse names are used for the genes. The CDR3 is cut off 4 residues early in the read; its end comes from the germline J gene. The chain couples TRBV13-3 to TRBJ2-5; 9 bases fit TRBD1. Germline trimming cut 5 bases from V and 3 bases from J; bases unmatched to any gene: 4. Germline CDR1 is NNHDY and CDR2 is SYVADS. The CDR3 spans 14 residues. CDR3 bases read: TGTGCCAGCAGCCACGACAGGGGGCAAGAC. The encoded protein is CASSHDRGQD. The entire CDR3 protein reads CASSHDRGQDTQYF.

Notes on this clone: Mouse germline and gene names are used. The read terminates 4 residues ahead of where the CDR3 ends, so the germline J gene completes it. V and J are TRBV13-3 and TRBJ1-4; the match to TRBD1 covers 11 bases. The CDR3 consists of 15 residues. V trimming: 2 bases; J trimming: 5 bases; junction bases outside the gene matches: 2. Germline V lookup: CDR1 NNHDY, CDR2 SYVADS. CDR3: CASSEWDRGNERLFF. The CDR3 bases that were read are TGTGCCAGCAGTGAGTGGGACAGGGGGAACGAA.

Comments on this clone: Mouse germline and gene names are used. The read is 4 residues too short to cover the CDR3 end, so that end is filled in from the germline J gene. The chain joins TRBV19 to TRBJ2-3, with 12 bases fitting TRBD2. With V trimmed by 2 bases and J by 4 bases, 5 bases remained unmatched. Germline CDR1 is FNHDT and CDR2 is SITEND (reference sequence). The CDR3 sequence is 16 residues long. The sequenced part of the CDR3 DNA is TGTGCCAGCAGTATGAGACTGGGGGGGCGCCCAGAA. It translates to CASSMRLGGRPE. In full, the CDR3 is CASSMRLGGRPETLYF.

About this clone itself: The listed genes are named as in mouse. The CDR3 is cut off 4 residues early in the read; its end comes from the germline J gene. The gene calls are TRBV17 and TRBJ2-1; D perhaps matches TRBD1 (6 bases). The CDR3 totals 14 residues. CDR1 and CDR2 (germline): MNHDT, YYDKIL. Deletions cut 7 bases from V and 1 base from J, with 11 bases between. The CDR3 reads CASTPGQNYAEQFF. The covered CDR3 bases are TGTGCTAGCACCCCGGGACAAAACTATGCT.

This clone has more than one count but fewer than ten. Genes and germline come from the mouse. The read gets to within 4 residues of the CDR3 end, and the germline J gene fills in the rest. This chain joins TRBV1 and TRBJ2-4; 12 bases align to TRBD2. The germline gives CDR1 NSQYPW, CDR2 LRSPGD (reference sequence). This CDR3 spans 17 amino acids. With V trimmed by 3 bases and J by 0 bases, 4 bases remained unmatched. The part of the CDR3 DNA that was read is TGCACCTGCAGTGCGGGGGACTGGGGGGTTAGTCAAAAC. This codes for CTCSAGDWGVSQN. The entire CDR3 reads CTCSAGDWGVSQNTLYF.

This clone was detected only a few times. Any gene name here is a mouse gene name. The read ends 4 residues before the CDR3 terminus; that terminus is restored from the germline J gene. The chain combines TRBV13-1 with TRBJ1-2; D remains ambiguous. CDR1 is NSHNY and CDR2 is SYGAGN in the germline V gene. Trimming shortened V by 3 bases and J by 0 bases, and 6 bases separated the two germline ends. This CDR3 has 13 residues. CDR3: CASSVQTNSDYTF. CDR3 bases read: TGTGCCAGCAGTGTCCAAACAAACTCC.

As concerns this clone: At residue 10, the TCRdb amino acid sequence and the translated nucleotide sequence differ, so the protein here is the DNA translation. Genes and germline come from the mouse. The read is 3 residues too short to cover the CDR3 end, so that end is filled in from the germline J gene. The V and J genes are TRBV31 and TRBJ1-3, with no clear D. Germline lookup yields CDR1 GKSSPN and CDR2 SITVG. V lost 4 bases to trimming and J lost 0 bases, with 7 bases between them. The CDR3 consists of 13 residues. CDR3: CAWTINSGNTLYF. The sequenced part of the CDR3 DNA is TGTGCCTGGACAATTAATTCTGGAAATACG.

Relative to its sample, this clone is large. Gene names are mouse gene names. The CDR3 extends 4 residues past the end of the read, so its final part is completed from the germline J gene. The V and J genes are TRBV1 and TRBJ1-1; D is unclear. Germline V gene lookup returns CDR1 NSQYPW and CDR2 LRSPGD (reference sequence). This CDR3 is 14 amino acids long. The V end lost 0 bases, the J end lost 0 bases, and 5 bases lay between the germline ends. The covered CDR3 bases are TGCACCTGCAGTGCAGAGAGGGCAAACACA. Translated, it gives CTCSAERANT. The whole CDR3 protein reads CTCSAERANTEVFF.

Remarks on this clone: Genes here carry mouse names. The CDR3 is cut off 4 residues early in the read; its end comes from the germline J gene. The chain joins TRBV13-3 to TRBJ1-4; tentative D call: TRBD1 (6 bases). V was clipped by 1 base and J by 3 bases, with 13 bases between them. This CDR3 contains 16 residues. Germline CDR1 is NNHDY and CDR2 is SYVADS. The part of the CDR3 DNA that was read is TGTGCCAGCAGTGATTCCGGGACAACCCCCAACGAA. Its translation is CASSDSGTTPNE. The CDR3, in full, reads CASSDSGTTPNERLFF.

This clone was seen repeatedly, ten times or more. Here the gene names and germline are mouse. The read finishes 4 residues shy of the CDR3 end, and the germline J gene is used to complete it. This chain connects TRBV13-3 to TRBJ2-3; 11 nucleotides agree with TRBD1. Germline CDR1 is NNHDY and CDR2 is SYVADS. Trimming cost V 2 bases and J 1 base; bases outside gene matches: 3. This CDR3 spans 16 amino acids. CDR3: CASSEQDRGRAETLYF. Partial CDR3 DNA: TGTGCCAGCAGTGAGCAGGACAGGGGGCGTGCAGAA.

This clone occurred a few times. Genes and germline are mouse. The read finishes 4 residues shy of the CDR3 end, and the germline J gene is used to complete it. J is TRBJ2-5 and V is TRBV19; TRBD1 might be the D (6 bases). CDR3 length: 13 amino acids. Germline V lookup: CDR1 FNHDT, CDR2 SITEND (reference sequence). Trimming left V 8 bases short and J 2 bases short, with 12 bases between. Partial CDR3 DNA: TGTGCCAGTCGCCCGGACAGCCAAGAC. Its translation: CASRPDSQD. In full, the CDR3 reads CASRPDSQDTQYF.

This clone has only a few counts. Gene names and germline match the mouse. The CDR3 goes on 4 residues after the read ends, and that part is filled in from the germline J gene. The genes are TRBV13-3 and TRBJ2-1; TRBD2 matches 10 bases. CDR1 and CDR2 from the germline V gene are NNHDY and SYVADS. Unmatched junction bases numbered 3, after V lost 3 bases and J lost 0 bases. This CDR3 comprises 16 residues. The CDR3 loop reads CASSGRDWGNYAEQFF. The sequenced CDR3 bases are TGTGCCAGCAGTGGCCGGGACTGGGGTAACTATGCT.

This clone was detected a few times. Mouse gene names and germline throughout. Here the CDR3 reads CASSEDGQGVERLFF. The DNA read from the CDR3 is TGTGCCAGCAGTGAAGATGGACAGGGCGTCGAA. The chain couples TRBV13-3 to TRBJ1-4, with 8 bases identical to TRBD1. The read halts 4 residues ahead of the CDR3 end, with the missing end drawn from the germline J gene. The CDR3 runs 15 residues. Germline V gives CDR1 NNHDY, CDR2 SYVADS.

This clone came up a few times. Mouse gene names apply. The read terminates 4 residues before the CDR3 end, so the remaining end is supplied by the germline J gene. The chain is built from TRBV19 and TRBJ2-3, with 10 bases aligning to TRBD2. V lost 4 bases to trimming and J lost 0 bases; unmatched junction nucleotides: 5. The germline V gene encodes CDR1 FNHDT and CDR2 SITEND (reference sequence). This CDR3 spans 16 amino acids. The CDR3 DNA, read in part, is TGTGCCAGCAGTTTTGGACTGGGGGTTAGTGCAGAA. The encoded protein is CASSFGLGVSAE. In full, the CDR3 reads CASSFGLGVSAETLYF.

There are many counts of this clone. Germline and genes: mouse. The read ends 4 residues early relative to the CDR3; the germline J gene fills the gap. The genes are TRBV13-3 and TRBJ2-3, with 10 bases aligning to TRBD2. The CDR3 sequence is 17 residues long. Germline lookup yields CDR1 NNHDY and CDR2 SYVADS. With V trimmed by 0 bases and J by 0 bases, 4 bases remained unmatched. The DNA read from the CDR3 is TGTGCCAGCAGTGATGGACTGGGGGGCCATAGTGCAGAA. Its protein product is CASSDGLGGHSAE. From start to end, the CDR3 is CASSDGLGGHSAETLYF.

Turning to this clone: These gene names are mouse names. The read ends 4 residues shy of where the CDR3 ends; the end is completed using the germline J gene. V usage is TRBV1 and J usage is TRBJ1-1; 9 bases line up with TRBD1. The V gene's germline CDR1 is NSQYPW and CDR2 LRSPGD (reference sequence). The J segment lost 2 bases and the V segment lost 8 bases, leaving 3 bases of the junction unmatched. CDR3 size: 13 residues. The CDR3 is CTCGTGINTEVFF. The sequenced CDR3 bases are TGCACCTGCGGGACAGGGATTAACACA.

A remark on this clone: Genes here carry mouse names. The DNA ends 4 residues before the CDR3 does, and the rest of the CDR3 is filled in from the germline J gene. The chain uses TRBV13-3 and TRBJ2-7, with D perhaps TRBD1 (5 bases). The CDR3 contains 12 residues. Germline V gives CDR1 NNHDY, CDR2 SYVADS. The V gene lost 5 bases and the J gene lost 1 base, with 7 bases spanning the gap. The sequenced part of the CDR3 DNA is TGTGCCAGCAGCAGGGAATCCTAT. Its translation is CASSRESY. The whole CDR3 reads CASSRESYEQYF.